These T cell receptor beta chains were read from a single sample in a study of control samples from healthy donors and cancer patients. The data were produced by immunoSEQ multiplex PCR, yet TCRdb's version contains in-frame clones alone and is incomplete. Here the sample spans 90,000 to 140,000 clones, about 83% being singletons. The sample was blood. These receptors were obtained from a woman between 50 and 59 years old in good health. CDR3s leave out the opening cysteine and the closing phenylalanine or tryptophan.

TRBV30	AWTPGQGTYEQY
TRBV7-9	ASSLGQGAGSGETQY
TRBV7-9	ASTLDSDLTQAF
TRBV24-1	ATAMNNEQF
TRBV15	ATSRVDRGSNYGYT
TRBV6-1	ASSERTGGGYEQY
TRBV20-1	SASRLAGRNEQF
TRBV9	ASSERGAVGQGFSGNTIY
TRBV30	AWSPGGMGKLF
TRBV14	ASSLWLDTEAF
TRBV5-1	ASSSGQVNTEAF
TRBV19	ASIISGISGNTIY
TRBV4-3	ASSLSHSGQLIYEQY
TRBV11-3	ASSLSQPQH
TRBV28	ASSSPRGQTNEKLF
TRBV4-3	ASSQAGGNYGYT
TRBV7-9	ASNYLGEDYGYT
TRBV19	ASSIVGTIDEQF
TRBV9	ASSTRPNIVSYNEQF
TRBV18	ASSPKADAGYEQY
TRBV7-6	ASSLVWDGRSYEQY
TRBV2	ASSEVGRTDTQY